The 27 T cell receptor beta chains below were found in one sample sequenced in a study of response to subunit inactivated influenza vaccine. TCRdb re-called the RT-PCR reads with MiXCR, one entry per CDR3 protein. The table shows 800,000 to 1,000,000 distinct CDR3 sequences, with about 20% occurring only once. Here the sequenced sample was PBMCs from blood, taken about 5 days after vaccination. The receptor source for this set is a man aged 50-60 years who received an inactivated influenza vaccine.

There are a few counts of this clonotype. The chain has TRBV2 and TRBJ1-5, with 7 bases identical to TRBD1. The CDR3 is 14 residues long. The germline V gene has CDR1 SNHLY and CDR2 FYNNEI. The ends lost 5 bases at V and 3 bases at J; junction bases unmatched: 4. CDR3 protein: CASSKDRPNQPQHF. DNA of the CDR3: TGTGCCAGCAGTAAGGACAGGCCCAATCAGCCCCAGCATTTT.

This sequence joins TRBV24-1 and TRBJ2-2; D may be TRBD1 or TRBD2 (5 bases each). The CDR3 consists of 16 residues. V was clipped by 1 base and J by 6 bases, with 14 bases between them. Germline V lookup: CDR1 KGHDR, CDR2 SFDVKD. The CDR3 here is CATSDLDSSGPGELFF. Written as DNA, the CDR3 is TGTGCCACCAGTGATTTAGACTCCTCGGGACCCGGGGAGCTGTTTTTT.

This clonotype was seen only a few times. CDR3 sequence (DNA): TGTGCCAGCAGTTTAGTTCCCACTTACACAGATACGCAGTATTTT. It yields the protein CASSLVPTYTDTQYF. V is TRBV12-3 or TRBV12-4 and J is TRBJ2-3, with D uncertain. This CDR3 has 15 amino acids. The V end was cut by 1 base, the J end by 2 bases, with 10 bases between.

J is TRBJ2-7 and V is TRBV20-1; the match to TRBD2 covers 11 bases. The CDR3 totals 17 residues. The V and J ends lost 0 bases and 2 bases, in that order; junction bases with no gene match: 9. Germline CDR1 reads DFQATT; CDR2 reads SNEGSKA (reference sequence). The chain's CDR3 is CSARDHKGTSGPYEQYF. The CDR3 DNA sequence: TGCAGTGCTAGAGATCATAAAGGGACTAGCGGTCCCTACGAGCAGTACTTC.

The V gene is TRBV12-3 or TRBV12-4, the J gene TRBJ1-2, with 8 positions matching TRBD1. V lost 6 bases to trimming and J lost 0 bases; unmatched junction nucleotides: 15. The CDR3 runs to 18 residues. The CDR3 protein is CASSPETGVRRPNYGYTF. CDR3 coding DNA: TGTGCCAGCAGCCCCGAGACAGGGGTAAGAAGGCCTAACTATGGCTACACCTTC.

This clonotype was counted between two and nine times. This rearrangement joins TRBV27 to TRBJ2-2, with TRBD1 identical over 9 bases. CDR1 is MNHEY and CDR2 is SMNVEV in the germline V gene (reference sequence). The junction had 15 bases not matched to a gene; V was cut back by 8 bases and J by 8 bases. The CDR3 length is 16 residues. The CDR3 sequence is CASQSGTGSFVGELFF. The CDR3 DNA sequence: TGTGCCAGCCAATCCGGGACAGGGAGTTTCGTAGGGGAGCTGTTTTTT.

The chain couples TRBV5-5 to TRBJ2-1; 13 nucleotides agree with TRBD2. V lost 3 bases to trimming and J lost 4 bases; unmatched junction nucleotides: 4. From germline, CDR1 is SGHKS and CDR2 YYEKEE (reference sequence). The CDR3 runs 16 residues. Here the CDR3 DNA reads TGTGCCAGCAGCTCCCTGACTAGCGGGGGGTACAATGAGCAGTTCTTC. Residues: CASSSLTSGGYNEQFF.

The V and J genes are TRBV12-3 or TRBV12-4 and TRBJ2-3, with D perhaps assigned TRBD1 or TRBD2 (6 bases each). The CDR3 extends over 16 amino acids. V gave up 7 bases and J gave up 4 bases, with 21 bases separating them. Here the CDR3 DNA reads TGTGCCAGCAACGCAAGGTTGAATAGGGGGGCAGATACGCAGTATTTT. Protein sequence: CASNARLNRGADTQYF.

The chain couples TRBV20-1 to TRBJ2-7; D gene ambiguous. This CDR3 contains 15 residues. Germline V gene sequence: CDR1 DFQATT, CDR2 SNEGSKA (reference sequence). Between the trimmed V and J ends, which lost 4 bases and 6 bases, there was a span of 22 bases. CDR3 in DNA: TGCAGTGCTATATTTAGAGTACTTGCAGGACGCGAGCAGTACTTC. Its protein is CSAIFRVLAGREQYF.

This clonotype was picked up a small number of times. J is TRBJ2-5 and V is TRBV4-3; TRBD2 matches at 7 bases. Per the germline V gene, CDR1 is LGHNA and CDR2 is YSLEER. Trimming cost V 0 bases and J 5 bases; bases outside gene matches: 9. The CDR3 loop spans 16 amino acids. The CDR3 DNA reads TGCGCCAGCAGCCAAGATTGGCGCGGGAGTCGTGAGACCCAGTACTTC. This sequence encodes CASSQDWRGSRETQYF.

The chain has TRBV7-9 and TRBJ1-4; TRBD1 aligns across 7 bases. Germline V gene data show CDR1 as SEHNR and CDR2 as FQNEAQ (reference sequence). The V segment lost 5 bases and the J segment 2 bases; nucleotides outside the gene matches: 2. There are 14 residues in the CDR3. The CDR3 coding sequence is TGTGCCAGCAGCCGGGGACAGACTAATGAAAAACTGTTTTTT. Translated, it gives CASSRGQTNEKLFF.

This clonotype has a handful of counts. This chain connects TRBV25-1 to TRBJ1-1; D perhaps matches TRBD1 (5 bases). This CDR3 has 14 residues. V shed 7 bases and J shed 7 bases, with 19 bases lying between them. Germline CDR1 MGHDK, CDR2 SYGVNS. The CDR3 loop is CASTKGWRGDEAFF. CDR3 nucleotides: TGTGCCAGCACAAAAGGGTGGAGGGGAGATGAAGCTTTCTTT.

The gene calls are TRBV10-3 and TRBJ2-7; D is possibly TRBD2 (6 bases). This CDR3 comprises 13 residues. CDR1 and CDR2 (germline): ENHRY, SYGVKD. Trimming shortened V by 10 bases and J by 3 bases, and 16 bases separated the two germline ends. CDR3 bases: TGTGCCACCAACCGGGACTCGAACTACGAGCAGTACTTC. Its protein is CATNRDSNYEQYF.

This rearrangement joins TRBV6-2 or TRBV6-3 to TRBJ2-7, with D perhaps being TRBD1 or TRBD2 (6 bases each). The CDR3 is made up of 15 amino acids. Germline CDR1 is MNHEY and CDR2 is SVGEGT. The ends were cut back, 6 bases at V and 3 bases at J, with 18 bases in the middle. The CDR3 nucleotides are TGTGCCAGCAGCCCCCTGGGGGCGCGGGACTACGAGCAGTACTTC. Its translation is CASSPLGARDYEQYF.

The chain couples TRBV5-1 to TRBJ2-1; D is tentatively TRBD1 or TRBD2 (5 bases each). The CDR3 is made up of 15 amino acids. The ends were cut back, 4 bases at V and 4 bases at J, with 15 bases in the middle. The germline V gene has CDR1 SGHRS and CDR2 YFSETQ. CDR3 loop: CASSTEGTDYNEQFF. CDR3 DNA: TGCGCCAGCAGCACAGAAGGGACGGATTACAATGAGCAGTTCTTC. Drawing the rest from reference TRBV5-1 and TRBJ2-1, the complete variable domain is KAGVTQTPRYLIKTRGQQVTLSCSPISGHRSVSWYQQTPGQGLQFLFEYFSETQRNKGNFPGRFSGRQFSNSRSEMNVSTLELGDSALYLCASSTEGTDYNEQFFGPGTRLTVL.

This clonotype has only a few counts. V gene TRBV3-1 combines with J gene TRBJ1-2; no reliable D call. The V end was cut by 3 bases, the J end by 4 bases, with 9 bases between. Germline V lookup: CDR1 LGHDT, CDR2 YNNKEL (reference sequence). The CDR3 extends over 13 amino acids. CDR3 residues: CASSHPKGYGYTF. In nucleotides, the CDR3 is TGTGCCAGCAGCCACCCAAAGGGCTATGGCTACACCTTC.

V usage is TRBV29-1 and J usage is TRBJ2-3; the D gene is possibly TRBD1 (5 bases). Per the germline V gene, CDR1 is SQVTM and CDR2 is ANQGSEA. Deletions cut 3 bases from V and 2 bases from J, with 12 bases between. There are 14 residues in the CDR3. The CDR3 is CSVEGRANTDTQYF. DNA of the CDR3: TGCAGCGTTGAGGGCAGGGCCAACACAGATACGCAGTATTTT.

This clonotype was picked up a small number of times. The gene calls are TRBV29-1 and TRBJ2-2; TRBD1 aligns across 7 bases. The CDR3 runs 14 residues. Germline loops: CDR1 SQVTM, CDR2 ANQGSEA. V shed 4 bases, J shed 4 bases, and the junction held 6 bases outside the gene matches. This CDR3 reads CSVVGGLGTGELFF. The CDR3 coding sequence is TGCAGCGTTGTAGGGGGCCTGGGCACCGGGGAGCTGTTTTTT.

In this sample, this clonotype turned up many times. This chain links TRBV20-1 with TRBJ1-5, with D uncertain. The V end was cut by 3 bases, the J end by 0 bases, with 12 bases between. Germline assignment: CDR1 DFQATT and CDR2 SNEGSKA (reference sequence). The CDR3 runs to 15 residues. The CDR3 sequence is CSASPTLYSNQPQHF. The CDR3 region has the DNA TGCAGTGCTAGTCCGACCCTCTATAGCAATCAGCCCCAGCATTTT.

V and J are TRBV20-1 and TRBJ2-5, with 9 bases fitting TRBD2. The CDR3 runs 13 residues. Germline V gene lookup returns CDR1 DFQATT and CDR2 SNEGSKA (reference sequence). J lost 2 bases, V lost 6 bases, and 4 bases had no gene match. CDR3 residues: CSARGGAQETQYF. DNA of the CDR3: TGCAGTGCGCGGGGGGGAGCTCAAGAGACCCAGTACTTC.

The genes are TRBV6-2 or TRBV6-3 and TRBJ2-1; D unresolved. Germline lookup yields CDR1 MNHEY and CDR2 SVGEGT. The ends were cut back, 9 bases at V and 1 base at J, with 10 bases in the middle. The CDR3 has 13 amino acids. The CDR3 bases are TGTGCCAGAAGGCCCCGTTCCTACAATGAGCAGTTCTTC. Protein product: CARRPRSYNEQFF.

The V and J genes are TRBV12-3 or TRBV12-4 and TRBJ1-1, with 8 bases identical to TRBD1. The V gene end was trimmed by 6 bases and the J gene end by 4 bases; junction bases not matched to a gene: 4. The CDR3 consists of 13 residues. The CDR3 protein is CASRQTGGTEAFF. CDR3 nucleotides: TGTGCCAGCAGGCAAACAGGGGGCACTGAAGCTTTCTTT.

A few counts support this clonotype. The rearrangement uses TRBV6-5 and TRBJ2-2; D unclear. Germline assignment: CDR1 MNHEY and CDR2 SVGAGI. The CDR3 loop spans 14 amino acids. The V and J ends lost 6 bases and 4 bases respectively, with 12 bases between them. The CDR3 nucleotides read TGTGCCAGCAGCTATGACCGTTCCACCGGGGAGCTGTTTTTT. Protein sequence: CASSYDRSTGELFF.

The chain uses TRBV20-1 and TRBJ2-7; TRBD1 matches 7 bases. The J segment lost 4 bases and the V segment lost 3 bases, leaving 15 bases of the junction unmatched. Germline V gene lookup returns CDR1 DFQATT and CDR2 SNEGSKA (reference sequence). The CDR3 extends over 16 amino acids. The CDR3 nucleotides read TGCAGTGCTAGTTCCACAGGGGATGGGTCGCGGTACGAGCAGTACTTC. This codes for CSASSTGDGSRYEQYF.

J is TRBJ2-7 and V is TRBV12-3 or TRBV12-4, with a tentative D call TRBD2 (6 bases). The CDR3 is 15 amino acids. Trimming took 7 bases from V and 5 from J, leaving 21 bases between them. CDR3 loop: CASTTNFGGINEQYF. The CDR3 DNA follows: TGTGCCAGCACCACCAACTTTGGGGGGATAAACGAGCAGTACTTC.

V gene TRBV19 combines with J gene TRBJ1-1, with TRBD1 identical over 8 bases. V shed 3 bases and J 5 bases; nucleotides not matched to a gene: 11. This CDR3 is built from 16 residues. Germline lookup yields CDR1 LNHDA and CDR2 SQIVND (reference sequence). The CDR3: CASSIGDRGRRTEAFF. CDR3 in DNA: TGTGCCAGTAGTATCGGAGACAGGGGCCGAAGGACTGAAGCTTTCTTT.

V is TRBV12-3 or TRBV12-4 and J is TRBJ2-7, with TRBD1 matching 7 bases. With 1 base clipped from V and 5 bases from J, the junction kept 8 bases outside the gene matches. This CDR3 region has 15 residues. The CDR3 nucleotides are TGTGCCAGCAGTTTAGAGGGACAGTGGAACGACGAGCAGTACTTC. Its translation is CASSLEGQWNDEQYF.